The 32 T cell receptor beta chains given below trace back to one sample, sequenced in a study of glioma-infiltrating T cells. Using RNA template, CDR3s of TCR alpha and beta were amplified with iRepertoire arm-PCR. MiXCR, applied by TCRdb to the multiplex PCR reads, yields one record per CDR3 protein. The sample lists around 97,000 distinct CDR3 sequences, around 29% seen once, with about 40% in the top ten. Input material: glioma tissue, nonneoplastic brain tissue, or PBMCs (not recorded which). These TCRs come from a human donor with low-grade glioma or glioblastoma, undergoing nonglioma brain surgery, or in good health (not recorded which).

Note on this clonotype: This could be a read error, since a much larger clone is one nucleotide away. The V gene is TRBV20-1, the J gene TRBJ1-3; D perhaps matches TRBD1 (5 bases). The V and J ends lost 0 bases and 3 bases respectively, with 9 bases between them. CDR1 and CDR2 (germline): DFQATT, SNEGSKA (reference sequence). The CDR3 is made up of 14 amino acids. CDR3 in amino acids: CSAREPGDGNTIYF. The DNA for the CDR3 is TGCAGTGCTAGAGAACCGGGGGATGGAAACACCATATATTTT.

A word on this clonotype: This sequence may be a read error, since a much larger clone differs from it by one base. This CDR3 is CARSLGWGQPQHF. The DNA for the CDR3 is TGTGCCAGAAGCTTAGGGTGGGGTCAGCCCCAGCATTTT. The J gene is TRBJ1-5, the V gene TRBV7-3; D remains ambiguous. Germline lookup yields CDR1 SGHTA and CDR2 FQGTGA. This CDR3 is 13 amino acids long.

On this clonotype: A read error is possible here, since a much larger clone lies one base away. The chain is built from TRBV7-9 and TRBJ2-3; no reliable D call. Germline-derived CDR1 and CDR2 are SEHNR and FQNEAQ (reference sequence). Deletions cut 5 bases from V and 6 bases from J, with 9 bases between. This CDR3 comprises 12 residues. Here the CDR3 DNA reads TGTGCCAGCAGCAAAGAAGGGGATACGCAGTATTTT. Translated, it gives CASSKEGDTQYF. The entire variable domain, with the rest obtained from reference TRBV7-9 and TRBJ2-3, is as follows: DTGVSQNPRHKITKRGQNVTFRCDPISEHNRLYWYRQTLGQGPEFLTYFQNEAQLEKSRLLSDRFSAERPKGSFSTLEIQRTEQGDSAMYLCASSKEGDTQYFGPGTRLTVL.

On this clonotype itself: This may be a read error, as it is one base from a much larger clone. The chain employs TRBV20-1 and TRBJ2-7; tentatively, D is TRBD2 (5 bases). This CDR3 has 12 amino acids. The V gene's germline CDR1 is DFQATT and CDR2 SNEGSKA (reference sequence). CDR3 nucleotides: TGCAGTCCTAGCAAGACTTCCTACGAGCAGTACTTC. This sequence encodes CSPSKTSYEQYF.

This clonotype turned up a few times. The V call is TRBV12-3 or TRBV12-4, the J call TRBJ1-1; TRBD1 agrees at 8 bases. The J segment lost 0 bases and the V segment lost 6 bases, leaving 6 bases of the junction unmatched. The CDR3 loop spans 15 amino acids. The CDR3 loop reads CASSPGTGMNTEAFF. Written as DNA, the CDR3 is TGTGCCAGCAGCCCCGGGACAGGTATGAACACTGAAGCTTTCTTT.

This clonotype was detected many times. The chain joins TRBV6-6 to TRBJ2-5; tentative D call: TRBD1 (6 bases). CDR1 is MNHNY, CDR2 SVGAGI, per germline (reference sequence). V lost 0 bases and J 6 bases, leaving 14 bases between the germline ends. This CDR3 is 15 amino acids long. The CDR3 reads CASSYSIQGQKTQYF. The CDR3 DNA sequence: TGTGCCAGCAGTTACTCGATTCAGGGGCAAAAGACCCAGTACTTC.

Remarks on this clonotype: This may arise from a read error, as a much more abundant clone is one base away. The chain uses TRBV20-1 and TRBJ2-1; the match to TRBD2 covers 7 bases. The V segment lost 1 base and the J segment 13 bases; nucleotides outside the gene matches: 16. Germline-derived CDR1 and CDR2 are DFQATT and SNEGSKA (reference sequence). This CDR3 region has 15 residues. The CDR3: CSARVGGTLQFDQFF. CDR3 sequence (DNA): TGCAGTGCTAGAGTCGGGGGGACTCTACAATTTGATCAGTTCTTC.

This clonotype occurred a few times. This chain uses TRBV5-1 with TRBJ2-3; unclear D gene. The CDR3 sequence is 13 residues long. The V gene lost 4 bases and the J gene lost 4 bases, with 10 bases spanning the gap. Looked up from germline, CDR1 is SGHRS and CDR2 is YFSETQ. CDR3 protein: CASSPQGADTQYF. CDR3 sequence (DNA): TGCGCCAGCAGCCCCCAAGGCGCAGATACGCAGTATTTT.

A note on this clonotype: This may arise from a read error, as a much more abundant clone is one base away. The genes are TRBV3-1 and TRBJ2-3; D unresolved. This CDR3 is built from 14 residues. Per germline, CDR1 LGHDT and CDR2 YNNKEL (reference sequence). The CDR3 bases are TGTGCCAGCAGCCAAGTGGGCAGCACAGATACGCAGTGTTTT. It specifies CASSQVGSTDTQCF.

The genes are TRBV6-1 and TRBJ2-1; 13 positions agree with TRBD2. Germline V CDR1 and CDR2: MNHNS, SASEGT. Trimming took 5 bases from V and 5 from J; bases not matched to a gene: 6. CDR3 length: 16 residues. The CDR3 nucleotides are TGTGCCAGCAGTCACCCCGGGACTAGCGGGGACAATGAGCAGTTCTTC. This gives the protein CASSHPGTSGDNEQFF.

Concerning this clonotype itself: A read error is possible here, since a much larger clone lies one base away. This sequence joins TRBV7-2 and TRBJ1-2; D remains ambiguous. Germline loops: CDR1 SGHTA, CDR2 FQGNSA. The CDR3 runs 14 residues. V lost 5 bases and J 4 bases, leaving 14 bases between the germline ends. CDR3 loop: CASSPSDGSYGYTF. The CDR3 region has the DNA TGTGCCAGCAGCCCATCCGACGGGAGCTATGGCTACACCTTC.

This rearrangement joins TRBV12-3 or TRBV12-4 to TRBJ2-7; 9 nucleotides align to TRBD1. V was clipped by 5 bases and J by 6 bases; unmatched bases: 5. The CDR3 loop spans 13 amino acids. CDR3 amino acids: CASSPGQGAEQYF. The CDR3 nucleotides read TGTGCCAGCAGTCCGGGACAGGGTGCCGAGCAGTACTTC.

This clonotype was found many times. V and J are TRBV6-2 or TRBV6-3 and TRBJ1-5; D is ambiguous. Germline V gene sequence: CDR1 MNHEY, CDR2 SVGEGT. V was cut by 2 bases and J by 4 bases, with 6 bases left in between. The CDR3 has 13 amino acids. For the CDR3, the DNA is TGTGCCAGCAGTTACACCGGGAATCAGCCCCAGCATTTT. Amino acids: CASSYTGNQPQHF.

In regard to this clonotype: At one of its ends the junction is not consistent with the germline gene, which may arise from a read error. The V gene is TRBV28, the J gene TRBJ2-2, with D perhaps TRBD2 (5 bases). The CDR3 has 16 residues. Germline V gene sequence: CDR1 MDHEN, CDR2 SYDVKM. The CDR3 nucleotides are TGCGCCAGCGGTTTGGATGAGCTAGCTATCGCCGGGGAGCTGTTTTTT. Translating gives CASGLDELAIAGELFF.

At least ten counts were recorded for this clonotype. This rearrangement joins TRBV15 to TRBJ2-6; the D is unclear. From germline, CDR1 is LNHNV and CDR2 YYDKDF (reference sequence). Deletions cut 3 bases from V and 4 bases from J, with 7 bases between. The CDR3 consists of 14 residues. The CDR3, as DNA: TGTGCCACCAGCAGCCCAATGGGGGCCAACGTCCTGACTTTC. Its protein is CATSSPMGANVLTF.

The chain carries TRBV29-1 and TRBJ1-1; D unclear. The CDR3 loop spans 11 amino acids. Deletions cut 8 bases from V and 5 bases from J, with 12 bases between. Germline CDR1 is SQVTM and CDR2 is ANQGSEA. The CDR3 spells CSSCQGTEAFF. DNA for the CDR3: TGCAGCTCCTGTCAAGGAACTGAAGCTTTCTTT.

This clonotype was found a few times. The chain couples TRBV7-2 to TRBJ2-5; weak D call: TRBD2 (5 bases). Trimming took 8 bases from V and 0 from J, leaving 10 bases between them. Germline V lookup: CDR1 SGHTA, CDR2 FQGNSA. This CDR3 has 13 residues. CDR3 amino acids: CASGRAYQETQYF. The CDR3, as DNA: TGTGCCAGCGGGCGGGCGTACCAAGAGACCCAGTACTTC.

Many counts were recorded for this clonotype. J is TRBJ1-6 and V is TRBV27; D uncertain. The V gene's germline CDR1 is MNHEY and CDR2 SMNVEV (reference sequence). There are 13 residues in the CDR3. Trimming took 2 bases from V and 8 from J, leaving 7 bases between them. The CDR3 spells CASSLTGDSPLHF. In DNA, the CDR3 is TGTGCCAGCAGTTTAACCGGAGATTCACCCCTCCACTTT.

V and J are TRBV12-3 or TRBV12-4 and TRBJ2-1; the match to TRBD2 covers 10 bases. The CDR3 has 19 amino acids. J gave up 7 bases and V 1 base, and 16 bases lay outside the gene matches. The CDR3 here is CASSLVSLPTSGSENEQFF. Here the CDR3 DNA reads TGTGCCAGCAGTTTAGTTTCGCTCCCGACTAGCGGGTCGGAGAATGAGCAGTTCTTC.

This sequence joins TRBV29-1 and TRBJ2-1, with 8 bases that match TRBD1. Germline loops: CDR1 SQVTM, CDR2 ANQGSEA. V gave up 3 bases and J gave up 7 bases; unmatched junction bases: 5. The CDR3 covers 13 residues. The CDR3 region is CSVDRGQVNEQFF. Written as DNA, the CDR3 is TGCAGCGTTGACAGGGGGCAGGTTAATGAGCAGTTCTTC.

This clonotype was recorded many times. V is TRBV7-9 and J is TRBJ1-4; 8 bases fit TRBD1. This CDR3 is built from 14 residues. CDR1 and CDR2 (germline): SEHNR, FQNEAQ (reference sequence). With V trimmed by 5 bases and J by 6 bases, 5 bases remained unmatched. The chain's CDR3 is CASSLLDRDEKLFF. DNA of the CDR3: TGTGCCAGCAGCCTTCTGGACAGGGATGAAAAACTGTTTTTT. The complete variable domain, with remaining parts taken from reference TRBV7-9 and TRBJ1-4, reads DTGVSQNPRHKITKRGQNVTFRCDPISEHNRLYWYRQTLGQGPEFLTYFQNEAQLEKSRLLSDRFSAERPKGSFSTLEIQRTEQGDSAMYLCASSLLDRDEKLFFGSGTQLSVL.

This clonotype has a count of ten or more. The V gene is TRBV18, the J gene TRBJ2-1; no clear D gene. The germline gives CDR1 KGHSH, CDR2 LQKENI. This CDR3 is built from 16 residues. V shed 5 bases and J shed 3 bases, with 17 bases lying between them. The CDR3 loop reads CASSIKSATSYNEQFF. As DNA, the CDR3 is TGTGCCAGCTCAATTAAAAGCGCGACAAGCTACAATGAGCAGTTCTTC.

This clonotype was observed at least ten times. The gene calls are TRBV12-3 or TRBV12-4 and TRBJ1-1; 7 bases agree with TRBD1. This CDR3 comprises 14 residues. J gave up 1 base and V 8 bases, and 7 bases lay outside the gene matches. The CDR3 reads CASLPTGPNTEAFF. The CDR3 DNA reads TGTGCCAGCCTCCCGACAGGGCCGAACACTGAAGCTTTCTTT.

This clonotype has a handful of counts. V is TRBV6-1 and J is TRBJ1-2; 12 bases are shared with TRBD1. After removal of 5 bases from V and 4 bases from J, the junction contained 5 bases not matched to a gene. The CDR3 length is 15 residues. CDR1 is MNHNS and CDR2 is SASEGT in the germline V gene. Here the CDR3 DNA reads TGTGCCAGCAGTTTTGGGGACAGGGGGCCCTATGGCTACACCTTC. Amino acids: CASSFGDRGPYGYTF.

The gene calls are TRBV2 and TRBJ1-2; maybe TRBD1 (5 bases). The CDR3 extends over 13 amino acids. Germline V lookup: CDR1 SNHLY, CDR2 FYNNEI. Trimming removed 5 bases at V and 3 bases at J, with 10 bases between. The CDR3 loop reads CASSHRLDYGYTF. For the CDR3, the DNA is TGTGCCAGCAGTCACAGGTTAGACTATGGCTACACCTTC.

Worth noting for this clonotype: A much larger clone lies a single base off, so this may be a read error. CDR3 nucleotides: TGCGCCAGCAGCCCCTTAGCGAAAGTCTCCTACGAGCAGTACTTC. This sequence encodes CASSPLAKVSYEQYF. The gene calls are TRBV4-1 and TRBJ2-7, with D possibly being TRBD2 (5 bases). CDR3 length: 15 residues. V gave up 4 bases and J gave up 0 bases, with 13 bases separating them. CDR1 MGHRA and CDR2 YSYEKL come from the germline V gene.

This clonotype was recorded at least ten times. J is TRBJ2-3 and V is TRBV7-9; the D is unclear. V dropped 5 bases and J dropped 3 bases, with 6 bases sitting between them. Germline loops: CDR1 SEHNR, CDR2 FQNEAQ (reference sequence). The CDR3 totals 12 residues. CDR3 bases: TGTGCCAGCAGCCGTAGTACAGATACGCAGTATTTT. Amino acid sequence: CASSRSTDTQYF.

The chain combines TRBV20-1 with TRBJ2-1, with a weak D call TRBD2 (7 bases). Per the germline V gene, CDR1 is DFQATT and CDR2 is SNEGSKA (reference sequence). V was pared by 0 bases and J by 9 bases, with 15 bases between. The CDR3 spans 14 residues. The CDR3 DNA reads TGCAGTGCTAGAGAGCCAGGAGGGGGGGGTGAGCAGTTCTTC. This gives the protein CSAREPGGGGEQFF.

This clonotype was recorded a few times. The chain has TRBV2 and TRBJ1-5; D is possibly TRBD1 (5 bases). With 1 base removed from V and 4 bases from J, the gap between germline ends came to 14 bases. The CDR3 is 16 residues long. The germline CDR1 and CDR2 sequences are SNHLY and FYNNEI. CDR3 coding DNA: TGTGCCAGCAGTGAAGTCAACCGGCAGGGAAATCAGCCCCAGCATTTT. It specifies CASSEVNRQGNQPQHF.

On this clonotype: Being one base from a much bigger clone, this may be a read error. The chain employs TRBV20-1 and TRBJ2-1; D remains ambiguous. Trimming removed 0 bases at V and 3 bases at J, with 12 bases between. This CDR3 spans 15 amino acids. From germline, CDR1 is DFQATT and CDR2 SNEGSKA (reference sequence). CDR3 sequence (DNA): TGCAGTGCTAGAGATAAGGTAGACTTCTACAATGAGCAGTTCTTC. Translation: CSARDKVDFYNEQFF.

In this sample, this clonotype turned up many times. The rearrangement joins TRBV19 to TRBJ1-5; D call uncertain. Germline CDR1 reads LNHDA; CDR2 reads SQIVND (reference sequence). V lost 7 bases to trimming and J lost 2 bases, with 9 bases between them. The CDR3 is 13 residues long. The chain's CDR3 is CASMDRGNQPQHF. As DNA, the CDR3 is TGTGCCAGTATGGATCGGGGCAATCAGCCCCAGCATTTT.

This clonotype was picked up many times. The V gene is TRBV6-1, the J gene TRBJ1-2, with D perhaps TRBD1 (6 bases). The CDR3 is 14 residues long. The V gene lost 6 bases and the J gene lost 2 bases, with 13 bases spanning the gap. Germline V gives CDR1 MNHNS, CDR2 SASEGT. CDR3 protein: CASRPSGVNYGYTF. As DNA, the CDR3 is TGTGCCAGCAGGCCTTCAGGGGTCAACTATGGCTACACCTTC.